These 5 T cell receptor beta chains share one sample of origin, sequenced in a study of patients and donors after allogeneic stem cell transplantation. TCRdb itself ran the RT-PCR reads through MiXCR, one entry per CDR3 protein. The sample has fewer than 500,000 distinct CDR3 sequences; 15% to 20% are singletons. Sequencing input: blood, either unsorted or a sorted T cell fraction (not recorded which). The receptors come from a human donor who was either an allogeneic HSCT recipient or a stem cell or donor lymphocyte infusion donor (not recorded which). It is not recorded whose cells these are; they may come from a transplant donor.

The chain recombines TRBV2 with TRBJ1-6; D is unresolved. CDR3 length: 14 amino acids. V lost 4 bases and J 7 bases, leaving 11 bases between the germline ends. Germline assignment: CDR1 SNHLY and CDR2 FYNNEI. The CDR3 sequence is CASSVVRLNSPLHF. CDR3 sequence (DNA): TGTGCCAGCAGTGTGGTCCGGCTGAATTCACCCCTCCACTTT.

The chain is built from TRBV5-6 and TRBJ2-1, with D perhaps being TRBD1 or TRBD2 (5 bases each). The CDR3 runs to 15 residues. CDR1 is SGHDT and CDR2 is YYEEEE in the germline V gene. Trimming removed 1 base at V and 1 base at J, with 9 bases between. CDR3 nucleotide sequence: TGTGCCAGCAGCTTGACGGGACGATCCTACAATGAGCAGTTCTTC. It encodes CASSLTGRSYNEQFF.

Concerning this clonotype: This could be a read error, since a much larger clone is one nucleotide away. The rearrangement uses TRBV12-3 or TRBV12-4 and TRBJ1-5, with 9 bases fitting TRBD1. Germline trimming cut 8 bases from V and 6 bases from J; bases unmatched to any gene: 11. This CDR3 is built from 15 residues. The CDR3 DNA sequence: TGTGCCAGCGGTCCCGGGACAGGGTGGGGTCAGCCCCAGCATTTT. This codes for CASGPGTGWGQPQHF.

This clonotype was seen only a few times. The rearrangement joins TRBV6-1 to TRBJ1-1, with 9 bases that match TRBD1. The V and J ends lost 6 bases and 1 base, in that order; junction bases with no gene match: 3. This CDR3 spans 14 amino acids. CDR1 is MNHNS, CDR2 SASEGT, per germline. The CDR3 reads CASRTGGRNTEAFF. The CDR3 DNA reads TGTGCCAGCAGGACAGGGGGGAGGAACACTGAAGCTTTCTTT.

This chain links TRBV2 with TRBJ2-3; D unclear. Germline loops: CDR1 SNHLY, CDR2 FYNNEI. This CDR3 is 13 amino acids long. The ends were cut back, 7 bases at V and 0 bases at J, with 8 bases in the middle. This chain's CDR3 is CASILSSTDTQYF. CDR3 DNA sequence: TGTGCCAGCATTTTGAGCAGCACAGATACGCAGTATTTT.